These 21 T cell receptor beta chains were sequenced from one sample in a study of T cell changes during pregnancy in multiple sclerosis. The method was immunoSEQ multiplex PCR; TCRdb's version includes in-frame clones alone and lacks a portion of them. The sample has tens of thousands of clones; approximately 92% are singletons. Sample: CD4+ T cells from peripheral blood mononuclear cells, taken before pregnancy. The receptor source for this set is a female donor with multiple sclerosis, enrolled in a pregnancy study.

V usage is TRBV7-8 and J usage is TRBJ1-2; D is undetermined. V was trimmed by 1 base and J by 4 bases, leaving 4 bases between them. Germline CDR1 is SGHVS and CDR2 is FQNEAQ. The CDR3 is made up of 12 amino acids. The CDR3 protein is CASSLGGYGYTF. Written as DNA, the CDR3 is TGTGCCAGCAGCTTAGGAGGCTATGGCTACACCTTC.

The chain employs TRBV29-1 and TRBJ2-7; a possible D gene is TRBD1 (6 bases). This CDR3 contains 15 residues. V was cut by 1 base and J by 6 bases, with 19 bases left in between. Germline CDR1 and CDR2: SQVTM and ANQGSEA. CDR3 nucleotide sequence: TGCAGCGTTGAAGTTTGGGACAAGTCCTCGTTCGAGCAGTACTTC. Its protein product is CSVEVWDKSSFEQYF.

The chain combines TRBV7-9 with TRBJ1-4, with D possibly TRBD1 on 5 matching bases. Germline CDR1 is SEHNR and CDR2 is FQNEAQ (reference sequence). Trimming left V 2 bases short and J 7 bases short, with 11 bases between. The length of the CDR3 is 14 residues. In DNA, the CDR3 is TGTGCCAGCAGCTTAAGGGGAATGTCTGAAAAACTGTTTTTT. Its translation is CASSLRGMSEKLFF.

This clone was seen only once. V gene TRBV27 combines with J gene TRBJ2-7; TRBD1 aligns across 7 bases. The V gene's germline CDR1 is MNHEY and CDR2 SMNVEV (reference sequence). V lost 6 bases to trimming and J lost 7 bases; unmatched junction nucleotides: 9. CDR3 length equals 13 residues. This CDR3 is CASRSTGVGEQYF. DNA for the CDR3: TGTGCCAGCAGGTCAACAGGGGTGGGTGAGCAGTACTTC.

The chain recombines TRBV14 with TRBJ2-1; 8 nucleotides match TRBD1. The trim removed 8 bases at V and 6 bases at J, leaving 6 bases unmatched. Germline V gene data show CDR1 as SGHDN and CDR2 as FVKESK. This CDR3 has 13 residues. This chain's CDR3 is CASRGTGFNEQFF. CDR3 DNA: TGTGCCAGCCGGGGGACAGGTTTCAATGAGCAGTTCTTC.

This rearrangement joins TRBV7-9 to TRBJ1-5; D remains ambiguous. V lost 2 bases and J lost 3, with 11 bases in between. CDR1 SEHNR and CDR2 FQNEAQ come from the germline V gene (reference sequence). The CDR3 is made up of 15 amino acids. The CDR3 DNA follows: TGTGCCAGCAGCTTATTCGGCGGGGACAATCAGCCCCAGCATTTT. It specifies CASSLFGGDNQPQHF.

The J gene is TRBJ2-1, the V gene TRBV14; the match to TRBD1 covers 8 bases. Germline CDR1 and CDR2: SGHDN and FVKESK. The CDR3 is made up of 15 amino acids. Losses at the gene ends were 4 bases for V and 5 bases for J; bases not matched to a gene: 7. The CDR3 nucleotides are TGTGCCAGCAGCCGTACGGGACAGGCTAACAATGAGCAGTTCTTC. This codes for CASSRTGQANNEQFF.

This chain connects TRBV5-1 to TRBJ2-2, with 8 bases identical to TRBD1. This CDR3 region has 17 residues. The germline gives CDR1 SGHRS, CDR2 YFSETQ. With V trimmed by 4 bases and J by 5 bases, 13 bases remained unmatched. CDR3 sequence: CASSADRAVSTTGELFF. Written as DNA, the CDR3 is TGCGCCAGCAGCGCGGACAGGGCGGTCTCGACGACCGGGGAGCTGTTTTTT.

The V gene is TRBV18, the J gene TRBJ2-2, with 9 bases matching TRBD2. CDR3 length equals 17 residues. Germline V gene data show CDR1 as KGHSH and CDR2 as LQKENI. Trimming at V came to 1 base and at J to 16 bases, leaving 19 bases not matched to a gene. The CDR3 DNA sequence: TGTGCCAGCTCACCACTGGCTAGCGGGACGTCCACCGGGGATCAGTTTTTT. Protein: CASSPLASGTSTGDQFF.

This clone has a single count. The CDR3 nucleotides are TGTGCCAGCAGTTTATCGGGGCCCCTGAACTATGGCTACACCTTC. As protein: CASSLSGPLNYGYTF. The rearrangement uses TRBV27 and TRBJ1-2; D may be TRBD1 (5 bases). CDR3 size: 15 residues. Between the trimmed V and J ends, which lost 0 bases and 2 bases, there was a span of 10 bases. Looked up from germline, CDR1 is MNHEY and CDR2 is SMNVEV (reference sequence).

The chain combines TRBV15 with TRBJ2-7; D gene ambiguous. The CDR3 has 15 residues. V was trimmed by 1 base and J by 0 bases, leaving 10 bases between them. Germline CDR1 reads LNHNV; CDR2 reads YYDKDF (reference sequence). The CDR3 nucleotides read TGTGCCACCAGCAGAGTTGCGCGGAGCTCCTACGAGCAGTACTTC. Its protein product is CATSRVARSSYEQYF.

The J gene is TRBJ1-2, the V gene TRBV18, with D maybe TRBD1 (5 bases). There are 13 residues in the CDR3. Trimming cost V 5 bases and J 2 bases, with 9 bases left between them. The germline gives CDR1 KGHSH, CDR2 LQKENI. The CDR3 here is CASSMDINYGYTF. The CDR3 nucleotides are TGTGCCAGCTCAATGGACATCAACTATGGCTACACCTTC. Full variable domain (missing parts from reference TRBV18 and TRBJ1-2): NAGVMQNPRHLVRRRGQEARLRCSPMKGHSHVYWYRQLPEEGLKFMVYLQKENIIDESGMPKERFSAEFPKEGPSILRIQQVVRGDSAAYFCASSMDINYGYTFGSGTRLTVV.

The rearrangement joins TRBV7-9 to TRBJ2-7; possibly TRBD2 for D (6 bases). Deletions cut 5 bases from V and 2 bases from J, with 19 bases between. This CDR3 is built from 16 residues. Germline V CDR1 and CDR2: SEHNR, FQNEAQ (reference sequence). The CDR3 spells CASSPGAGLKTYEQYF. The DNA of the CDR3 is TGTGCCAGCAGCCCCGGGGCGGGGTTAAAAACCTACGAGCAGTACTTC.

The CDR3 bases are TGTGCCAGCTCACCACGAAGGACAGCAAGCTCCTACAATGAGCAGTTCTTC. It specifies CASSPRRTASSYNEQFF. V usage is TRBV18 and J usage is TRBJ2-1; maybe TRBD1 (6 bases). Trimming left V 1 base short and J 0 bases short, with 13 bases between. From germline, CDR1 is KGHSH and CDR2 LQKENI. This CDR3 spans 17 amino acids.

The chain combines TRBV11-1 with TRBJ2-5, with 12 bases identical to TRBD2. Germline CDR1 is SGHAT and CDR2 is FQDESV (reference sequence). V trimming: 2 bases; J trimming: 4 bases; junction bases outside the gene matches: 8. The CDR3 contains 17 residues. The CDR3 DNA sequence: TGTGCCAGCAGCTTATTTGGAACTAGCGGGAGGTTAGAGACCCAGTACTTC. This gives the protein CASSLFGTSGRLETQYF. Drawing the rest from reference TRBV11-1 and TRBJ2-5, the complete variable domain is EAEVAQSPRYKITEKSQAVAFWCDPISGHATLYWYRQILGQGPELLVQFQDESVVDDSQLPKDRFSAERLKGVDSTLKIQPAELGDSAMYLCASSLFGTSGRLETQYFGPGTRLLVL.

J is TRBJ1-5 and V is TRBV2; 9 bases agree with TRBD1. CDR3 length equals 15 residues. J was trimmed by 2 bases and V by 6 bases; bases with no gene match: 5. The V gene's germline CDR1 is SNHLY and CDR2 FYNNEI. The CDR3 sequence is CASRDRTGGNQPQHF. DNA for the CDR3: TGTGCCAGCAGAGACAGGACAGGGGGCAATCAGCCCCAGCATTTT.

The CDR3 bases are TGCGCCAGCAGCGAGGGGACAGGGACCGGCTCTGGAAACACCATATATTTT. Translation gives CASSEGTGTGSGNTIYF. This rearrangement joins TRBV4-3 to TRBJ1-3; 9 bases map to TRBD1. CDR1 is LGHNA, CDR2 YSLEER, per germline. CDR3 size: 17 residues. V lost 5 bases and J lost 0; bases outside the gene matches: 8.

This chain's CDR3 is CASSRPGQGATSGNTIYF. CDR3 nucleotides: TGTGCCAGCAGCCGGCCGGGACAGGGGGCGACCTCTGGAAACACCATATATTTT. The chain is built from TRBV7-9 and TRBJ1-3, with 12 nucleotides matching TRBD1. CDR1 and CDR2 from the germline V gene are SEHNR and FQNEAQ (reference sequence). The CDR3 consists of 18 residues. V shed 5 bases and J 0 bases; nucleotides not matched to a gene: 8.

The table lists this clone with a few counts. The chain carries TRBV2 and TRBJ1-5; possible D gene TRBD1, 5 bases. CDR3 length: 15 amino acids. Germline CDR1 SNHLY, CDR2 FYNNEI. V shed 7 bases and J shed 6 bases, with 19 bases lying between them. CDR3 sequence (DNA): TGTGCCAGCACACCGAACGACAGACGTAGTCAGCCCCAGCATTTT. It translates to CASTPNDRRSQPQHF.

The chain recombines TRBV19 with TRBJ2-2, with 9 bases fitting TRBD2. The CDR3 spans 17 residues. The V gene end was trimmed by 3 bases and the J gene end by 6 bases; junction bases not matched to a gene: 11. The germline V gene has CDR1 LNHDA and CDR2 SQIVND (reference sequence). CDR3 region: CASSMPWGGRVAGELFF. CDR3 in DNA: TGTGCCAGTAGTATGCCCTGGGGCGGGAGGGTAGCCGGGGAGCTGTTTTTT.

The V call is TRBV28, the J call TRBJ2-7; 11 nucleotides align to TRBD2. V was clipped by 5 bases and J by 7 bases; unmatched bases: 16. Germline values: CDR1 MDHEN, CDR2 SYDVKM. The CDR3 is made up of 17 amino acids. In DNA, the CDR3 is TGTGCCAGCAGTCCGGCCGGGACTAGCGGACTTTTAGGAGAGCAGTACTTC. Residues: CASSPAGTSGLLGEQYF.